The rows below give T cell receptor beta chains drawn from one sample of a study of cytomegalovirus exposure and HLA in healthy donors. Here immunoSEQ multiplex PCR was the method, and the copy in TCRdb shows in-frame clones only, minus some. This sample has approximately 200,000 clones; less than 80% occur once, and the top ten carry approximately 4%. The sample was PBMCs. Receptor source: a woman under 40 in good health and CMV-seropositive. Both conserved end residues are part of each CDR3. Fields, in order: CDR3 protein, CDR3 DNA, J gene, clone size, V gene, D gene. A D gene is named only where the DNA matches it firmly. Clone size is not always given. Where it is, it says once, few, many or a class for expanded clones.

CDR3aa: CASSINSGFLADTQYF
CDR3nt: TGTGCCAGCAGTATTAACTCCGGGTTCTTGGCGGATACGCAGTATTTT
j_gene: TRBJ2-3
abundance: .
v_gene: TRBV5-6
d_gene: .

CDR3aa: CASNFDRGRSEQYF
CDR3nt: TGTGCCAGCAACTTTGACAGGGGAAGGTCCGAGCAGTACTTC
j_gene: TRBJ2-7
abundance: .
v_gene: TRBV9
d_gene: TRBD1

CDR3aa: CASSQDRGYEQYF
CDR3nt: TGTGCCAGCAGCCAAGATAGGGGCTACGAGCAGTACTTC
j_gene: TRBJ2-7
abundance: .
v_gene: TRBV4-2
d_gene: .

CDR3aa: CASSLGVADTQYF
CDR3nt: TGTGCCAGCAGTTTAGGAGTGGCAGATACGCAGTATTTT
j_gene: TRBJ2-3
abundance: .
v_gene: TRBV27
d_gene: .

CDR3aa: CASSPGGTGAHEKLFF
CDR3nt: TGCGCCAGCAGCCCGGGGGGGACAGGGGCTCATGAAAAACTGTTTTTT
j_gene: TRBJ1-4
abundance: .
v_gene: TRBV5-1
d_gene: TRBD1

CDR3aa: CASSYSGGVYNYGYTF
CDR3nt: TGTGCCAGCAGTTACTCGGGAGGGGTATACAACTATGGCTACACCTTC
j_gene: TRBJ1-2
abundance: .
v_gene: TRBV6-5
d_gene: .

CDR3aa: CASRKDNSNQPQHF
CDR3nt: TGTGCCAGCAGGAAGGACAATAGCAATCAGCCCCAGCATTTT
j_gene: TRBJ1-5
abundance: once
v_gene: TRBV6-1
d_gene: .

CDR3aa: CASSLARAGAGENIQYF
CDR3nt: TGTGCCAGCAGCTTAGCTAGAGCGGGGGCGGGGGAAAACATTCAGTACTTC
j_gene: TRBJ2-4
abundance: .
v_gene: TRBV7-2
d_gene: TRBD2

CDR3aa: CASKFDREYEQYF
CDR3nt: TGTGCCAGCAAATTCGACAGGGAGTACGAGCAGTACTTC
j_gene: TRBJ2-7
abundance: .
v_gene: TRBV2
d_gene: TRBD1

CDR3aa: CASSQYSVRCWLVGYTF
CDR3nt: TGCGCCAGCAGCCAATATTCAGTCAGGTGTTGGCTGGTTGGCTACACCTTC
j_gene: TRBJ1-2
abundance: .
v_gene: TRBV4-1
d_gene: .

CDR3aa: CASSYPHGELFF
CDR3nt: TGTGCCAGCAGTTACCCCCATGGGGAGCTGTTTTTT
j_gene: TRBJ2-2
abundance: .
v_gene: TRBV6-5
d_gene: .

CDR3aa: CAISGPGSGYEQYF
CDR3nt: TGTGCCATCAGTGGTCCGGGGAGCGGGTACGAGCAGTACTTC
j_gene: TRBJ2-7
abundance: .
v_gene: TRBV10-3
d_gene: .

CDR3aa: CASSWTGLSYEQYF
CDR3nt: TGTGCCAGCAGTTGGACAGGCCTCTCCTACGAGCAGTACTTC
j_gene: TRBJ2-7
abundance: once
v_gene: TRBV27
d_gene: TRBD1

CDR3aa: CASSLRGAMNTEAFF
CDR3nt: TGTGCCAGCAGCTTACGGGGGGCCATGAACACTGAAGCTTTCTTT
j_gene: TRBJ1-1
abundance: .
v_gene: TRBV11-3
d_gene: .

CDR3aa: CASSFDYQGLGGNTIYF
CDR3nt: TGTGCCAGCAGCTTTGACTATCAGGGGCTCGGGGGAAACACCATATATTTT
j_gene: TRBJ1-3
abundance: .
v_gene: TRBV5-6
d_gene: .

CDR3aa: CASRGLGSSGANVLTF
CDR3nt: TGTGCCAGCAGGGGGCTCGGAAGCTCTGGGGCCAACGTCCTGACTTTC
j_gene: TRBJ2-6
abundance: once
v_gene: TRBV27
d_gene: .

CDR3aa: CASSLLRGASYEQYF
CDR3nt: TGTGCCAGCAGTTTATTACGGGGGGCTTCGTACGAGCAGTACTTC
j_gene: TRBJ2-7
abundance: .
v_gene: TRBV27
d_gene: .

CDR3aa: CAWSGRVNEQYF
CDR3nt: TGTGCCTGGAGTGGCAGGGTCAACGAGCAGTACTTC
j_gene: TRBJ2-7
abundance: .
v_gene: TRBV30
d_gene: .

CDR3aa: CASRFYQGDVTGELFF
CDR3nt: TGCGCCAGCAGATTTTATCAGGGTGACGTGACCGGGGAGCTGTTTTTT
j_gene: TRBJ2-2
abundance: .
v_gene: TRBV10-2
d_gene: .

CDR3aa: CASRSGLARLDTQYF
CDR3nt: TGTGCCAGCAGGTCAGGACTAGCCAGGCTGGATACGCAGTATTTT
j_gene: TRBJ2-3
abundance: .
v_gene: TRBV7-2
d_gene: TRBD2

CDR3aa: CASSRRDRVREQYF
CDR3nt: TGCGCCAGCAGCCGCCGGGACAGGGTTCGCGAGCAGTACTTC
j_gene: TRBJ2-7
abundance: .
v_gene: TRBV4-1
d_gene: TRBD1

CDR3aa: CASSLQWETQYF
CDR3nt: TGTGCCAGCAGCTTACAGTGGGAGACCCAGTACTTC
j_gene: TRBJ2-5
abundance: .
v_gene: TRBV5-6
d_gene: .

CDR3aa: CASSPGQGASETQYF
CDR3nt: TGCGCCAGCAGCCCGGGACAGGGGGCATCAGAGACCCAGTACTTC
j_gene: TRBJ2-5
abundance: few
v_gene: TRBV4-1
d_gene: TRBD1

CDR3aa: CASSTPRQVLPLHF
CDR3nt: TGTGCCAGCAGTACTCCCCGACAGGTTTTGCCCCTCCACTTT
j_gene: TRBJ1-6
abundance: .
v_gene: TRBV28
d_gene: .

CDR3aa: CASSLGGGQPQHF
CDR3nt: TGTGCCAGCAGCTTGGGAGGGGGCCAGCCCCAGCATTTT
j_gene: TRBJ1-5
abundance: .
v_gene: TRBV5-6
d_gene: TRBD1

CDR3aa: CAWISGSRSTDTQYF
CDR3nt: TGTGCCTGGATAAGCGGGAGTCGGAGCACAGATACGCAGTATTTT
j_gene: TRBJ2-3
abundance: .
v_gene: TRBV30
d_gene: TRBD2